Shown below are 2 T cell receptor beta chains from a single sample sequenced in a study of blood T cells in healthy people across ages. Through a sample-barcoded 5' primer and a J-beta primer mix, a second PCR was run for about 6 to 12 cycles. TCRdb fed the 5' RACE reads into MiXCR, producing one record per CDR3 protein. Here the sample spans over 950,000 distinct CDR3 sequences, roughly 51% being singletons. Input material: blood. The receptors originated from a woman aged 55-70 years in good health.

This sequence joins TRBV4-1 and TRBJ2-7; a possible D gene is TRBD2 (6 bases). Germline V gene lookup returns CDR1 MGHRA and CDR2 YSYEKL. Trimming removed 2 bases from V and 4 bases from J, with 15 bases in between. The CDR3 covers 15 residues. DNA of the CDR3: TGCGCCAGCAGCCAACTCGCGACTAGATATTACGAGCAGTACTTC. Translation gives CASSQLATRYYEQYF.

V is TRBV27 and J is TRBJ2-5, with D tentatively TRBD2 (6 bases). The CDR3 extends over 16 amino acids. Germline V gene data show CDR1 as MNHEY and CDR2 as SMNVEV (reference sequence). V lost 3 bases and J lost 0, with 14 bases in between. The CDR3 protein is CASSFRGGGYQETQYF. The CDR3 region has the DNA TGTGCCAGCAGTTTCCGTGGCGGAGGGTACCAAGAGACCCAGTACTTC.